This T cell receptor beta chain came from a study of technical replicates of blood from a few donors. Germline V lookup: CDR1 SGHDT, CDR2 YYEEEE. V gave up 4 bases and J gave up 5 bases, with 25 bases separating them. CDR3 length: 18 amino acids. Using immunoSEQ multiplex PCR, the repertoire was profiled, and TCRdb retains in-frame clones only, with some absent. This table holds about 75,000 clones, around 97% found once. V is TRBV5-6 and J is TRBJ2-1, with D perhaps matching TRBD1 (5 bases). The specimen sequenced was T cells isolated from PBMCs. The receptor comes from a human donor in good health. CDR3 nucleotides: TGTGCCAGCAGCCGCGCTCAGGGCTTTTTAATACCAAACAATGAGCAGTTCTTC. Protein sequence: CASSRAQGFLIPNNEQFF.